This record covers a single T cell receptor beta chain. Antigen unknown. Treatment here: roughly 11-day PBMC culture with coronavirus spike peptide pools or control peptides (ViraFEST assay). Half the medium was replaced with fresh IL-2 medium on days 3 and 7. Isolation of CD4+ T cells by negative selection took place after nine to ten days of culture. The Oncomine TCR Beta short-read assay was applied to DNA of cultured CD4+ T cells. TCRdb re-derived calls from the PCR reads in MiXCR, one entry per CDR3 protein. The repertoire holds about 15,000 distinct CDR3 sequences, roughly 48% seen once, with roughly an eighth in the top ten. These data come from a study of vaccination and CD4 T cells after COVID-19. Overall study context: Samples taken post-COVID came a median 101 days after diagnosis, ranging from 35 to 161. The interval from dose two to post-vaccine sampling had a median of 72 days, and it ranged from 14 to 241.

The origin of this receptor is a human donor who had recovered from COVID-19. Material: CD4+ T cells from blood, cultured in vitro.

Here the CDR3 DNA reads TGTGCCAGCAGCTGGTTTGGTACGCAGTATTTT. It encodes CASSWFGTQYF. The chain links TRBV11-2 to TRBJ2-3, with no clear D. V dropped 4 bases and J dropped 8 bases, with 7 bases sitting between them. CDR1 and CDR2 (germline): SGHAT, FQNNGV. This CDR3 spans 11 amino acids. Complete variable domain (other parts from reference TRBV11-2 and TRBJ2-3): EAGVAQSPRYKIIEKRQSVAFWCNPISGHATLYWYQQILGQGPKLLIQFQNNGVVDDSQLPKDRFSAERLKGVDSTLKIQPAKLEDSAVYLCASSWFGTQYFGPGTRLTVL.